The sequence of this TCR beta chain was determined in a study of T-cell memory formation after mild COVID-19. Notes on the study in general: Contracting CD4+ clones were located mainly in CM and EM, and CD8+ clones in EMRA. Specificity for SARS-CoV-2 was not confirmed among the second-wave clones peaking on day 37.

CDR1 is SGHVS and CDR2 is FQNEAQ in the germline V gene. The V and J ends lost 1 base and 1 base respectively, with 10 bases between them. CDR3 length: 15 amino acids. A word on this clonotype: Antigen: not known.

TCRdb fed the 5' RACE reads into MiXCR, producing one record per CDR3 protein. This table has around 150,000 distinct CDR3 sequences, 11% appearing once. The receptor's source is a man aged 18-30 years who had mild COVID-19 (a few samples of this study predate the infection). Cell type and time point are not known. V and J are TRBV7-8 and TRBJ1-1, with D unclear. The specimen sequenced was PBMCs or a T cell subset sorted from them (not recorded which). Written as DNA, the CDR3 is TGTGCCAGCAGCTTAGGGCTTTCAGGGAACACTGAAGCTTTCTTT. This translates into CASSLGLSGNTEAFF. Looking up the rest from reference TRBV7-8 and TRBJ1-1 gives the full variable domain: GAGVSQSPRYKVAKRGQDVALRCDPISGHVSLFWYQQALGQGPEFLTYFQNEAQLDKSGLPSDRFFAERPEGSVSTLKIQRTQQEDSAVYLCASSLGLSGNTEAFFGQGTRLTVV.